This T cell receptor beta chain was identified in a study of shared T cell receptors in the human thymus. The table lists this clone with a count of one. Profiling relied on immunoSEQ multiplex PCR, and the TCRdb table lists in-frame clones only, not all of them. This sample has hundreds of thousands of clones, with 70% to 90% found just once. Trimming removed 4 bases from V and 1 base from J, with 14 bases in between. There are 15 residues in the CDR3. Germline-derived CDR1 and CDR2 are SGHRS and YFSETQ. This sample was also put to use in a study of human thymus T cells. That source reports: The sample donors, healthy Finnish infants, were having corrective surgery for congenital heart defects. Surgeons resected thymus tissue during corrective heart surgery. Use of V and J genes seemed skewed within the thymic and blood repertoires. Related work found strong thymic repertoire overlap between unrelated individuals.

Sequenced sample: thymocytes. This receptor was obtained from a boy younger than two with a congenital heart defect. This sequence joins TRBV5-1 and TRBJ1-1; TRBD1 is a possible D gene (5 bases). CDR3 residues: CASSRSGGKNTEAFF. The CDR3 nucleotides are TGCGCCAGCAGCCGCTCGGGGGGGAAGAACACTGAAGCTTTCTTT. The full variable domain, its missing parts supplied by reference TRBV5-1 and TRBJ1-1, is KAGVTQTPRYLIKTRGQQVTLSCSPISGHRSVSWYQQTPGQGLQFLFEYFSETQRNKGNFPGRFSGRQFSNSRSEMNVSTLELGDSALYLCASSRSGGKNTEAFFGQGTRLTVV.